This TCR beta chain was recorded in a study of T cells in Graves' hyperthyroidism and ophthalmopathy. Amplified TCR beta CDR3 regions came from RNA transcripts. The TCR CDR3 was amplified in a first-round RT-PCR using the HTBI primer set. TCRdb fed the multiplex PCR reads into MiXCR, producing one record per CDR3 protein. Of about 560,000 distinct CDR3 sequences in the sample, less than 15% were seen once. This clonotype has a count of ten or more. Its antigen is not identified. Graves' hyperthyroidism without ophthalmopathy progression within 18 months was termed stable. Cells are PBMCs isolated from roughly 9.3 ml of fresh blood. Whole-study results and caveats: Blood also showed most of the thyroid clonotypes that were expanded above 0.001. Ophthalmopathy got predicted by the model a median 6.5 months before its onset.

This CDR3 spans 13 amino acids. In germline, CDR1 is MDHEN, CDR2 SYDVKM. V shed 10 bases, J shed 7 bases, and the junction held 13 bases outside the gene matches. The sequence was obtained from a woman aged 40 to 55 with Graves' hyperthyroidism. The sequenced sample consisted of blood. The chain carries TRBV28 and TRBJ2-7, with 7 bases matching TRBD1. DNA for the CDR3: TGTGCCACAGATGACAGGGTAACTAGGGAGCAGTACTTC. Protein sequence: CATDDRVTREQYF. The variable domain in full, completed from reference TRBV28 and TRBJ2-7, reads DVKVTQSSRYLVKRTGEKVFLECVQDMDHENMFWYRQDPGLGLRLIYFSYDVKMKEKGDIPEGYSVSREKKERFSLILESASTNQTSMYLCATDDRVTREQYFGPGTRLTVT.